This is a list of T cell receptor beta chains from one sample in a study of shared clonotypes between healthy human individuals. The assay was immunoSEQ multiplex PCR, and TCRdb's table has in-frame clones only and misses some. The table lists some 660,000 clones, less than 80% of them singletons. The sequenced sample consisted of memory CD4+ T cells sorted from blood. These receptors all stem from a woman aged 25 to 45 in good health. Both conserved end residues are part of each CDR3. The order of the fields is CDR3 protein, CDR3 DNA, D gene, V gene, CDR3 length, clone size, J gene. D genes are given only for firm matches. Some rows mark clone size as missing; the rest say once, few, many or name a class of expanded clone.

CDR3 protein: CASSQGGTTEQYF
CDR3 DNA: TGTGCCAGCTCCCAAGGGGGGACGACCGAGCAGTACTTC
D gene: .
V gene: TRBV18
CDR3 length: 13
clone size: .
J gene: TRBJ2-7

CDR3 protein: CASSLNYEQYF
CDR3 DNA: TGTGCCAGCAGTCTTAACTACGAGCAGTACTTC
D gene: .
V gene: TRBV28
CDR3 length: 11
clone size: .
J gene: TRBJ2-7

CDR3 protein: CASSKLGATPEQYF
CDR3 DNA: TGTGCCAGCAGCAAATTGGGGGCAACACCCGAGCAGTACTTC
D gene: .
V gene: TRBV21-1
CDR3 length: 14
clone size: .
J gene: TRBJ2-7

CDR3 protein: CASLANEKLFF
CDR3 DNA: TGTGCCAGTCTGGCTAATGAAAAACTGTTTTTT
D gene: .
V gene: TRBV28
CDR3 length: 11
clone size: .
J gene: TRBJ1-4

CDR3 protein: CASSEAGLSYNEQFF
CDR3 DNA: TGTGCCAGCAGTGAGGCGGGTTTATCCTACAATGAGCAGTTCTTC
D gene: .
V gene: TRBV25-1
CDR3 length: 15
clone size: once
J gene: TRBJ2-1

CDR3 protein: CASSPKGVQGGQPQHF
CDR3 DNA: TGTGCCAGCTCACCGAAGGGAGTACAGGGAGGTCAGCCCCAGCATTTT
D gene: .
V gene: TRBV18
CDR3 length: 16
clone size: .
J gene: TRBJ1-5

CDR3 protein: CASSVSGMGTGELFF
CDR3 DNA: TGTGCCAGCAGCGTTAGCGGGATGGGCACCGGGGAGCTGTTTTTT
D gene: TRBD2
V gene: TRBV14
CDR3 length: 15
clone size: once
J gene: TRBJ2-2

CDR3 protein: CASSLSSPYQPQHF
CDR3 DNA: TGTGCCAGCAGTTTGTCCAGCCCTTATCAGCCCCAGCATTTT
D gene: .
V gene: TRBV28
CDR3 length: 14
clone size: few
J gene: TRBJ1-5

CDR3 protein: CASSESTNGRLRDTKQPQHF
CDR3 DNA: TGCGCCAGCAGTGAGTCCACCAACGGCAGACTCCGGGACACAAAACAGCCCCAGCATTTT
D gene: .
V gene: TRBV10-2
CDR3 length: 20
clone size: few
J gene: TRBJ1-5

CDR3 protein: CASSFVLRQGWRTIEAFF
CDR3 DNA: TGTGCCAGCAGTTTCGTCCTCCGACAGGGTTGGAGGACCATTGAAGCTTTCTTT
D gene: TRBD1
V gene: TRBV28
CDR3 length: 18
clone size: .
J gene: TRBJ1-1

CDR3 protein: CATSKSGTGDGNTIYF
CDR3 DNA: TGTGCCACCAGCAAGTCCGGGACAGGTGATGGAAACACCATATATTTT
D gene: TRBD1
V gene: TRBV15
CDR3 length: 16
clone size: .
J gene: TRBJ1-3

CDR3 protein: CASRAGEGNEQFF
CDR3 DNA: TGTGCCAGCAGAGCAGGGGAAGGGAATGAGCAGTTCTTC
D gene: .
V gene: TRBV7-9
CDR3 length: 13
clone size: .
J gene: TRBJ2-1

CDR3 protein: CASVLASGGLGEQFF
CDR3 DNA: TGTGCCAGCGTCTTGGCTAGCGGGGGCCTGGGTGAGCAGTTCTTC
D gene: TRBD2
V gene: TRBV6-5
CDR3 length: 15
clone size: once
J gene: TRBJ2-1

CDR3 protein: CASSLLSGRDLNEQYF
CDR3 DNA: TGTGCCAGCTCTCTCCTTAGCGGGAGGGATCTTAACGAGCAGTACTTC
D gene: TRBD2
V gene: TRBV28
CDR3 length: 16
clone size: .
J gene: TRBJ2-7

CDR3 protein: CASIITGLTHNEQFF
CDR3 DNA: TGTGCCAGCATAATTACAGGGTTGACCCACAATGAGCAGTTCTTC
D gene: .
V gene: TRBV6-1
CDR3 length: 15
clone size: .
J gene: TRBJ2-1

CDR3 protein: CASSSPAGGSTDTQYF
CDR3 DNA: TGTGCCAGCAGCTCCCCGGCGGGAGGGAGCACAGATACGCAGTATTTT
D gene: TRBD2
V gene: TRBV5-4
CDR3 length: 16
clone size: .
J gene: TRBJ2-3

CDR3 protein: CASSLRAAGRTDTQYF
CDR3 DNA: TGTGCCAGCAGCTTGCGGGCGGCGGGACGCACAGATACGCAGTATTTT
D gene: .
V gene: TRBV5-6
CDR3 length: 16
clone size: few
J gene: TRBJ2-3

CDR3 protein: CASSRPGGTGELFF
CDR3 DNA: TGTGCCAGTAGTAGACCGGGGGGCACCGGGGAGCTGTTTTTT
D gene: TRBD2
V gene: TRBV19
CDR3 length: 14
clone size: .
J gene: TRBJ2-2

CDR3 protein: CASRTSGRNNEQFF
CDR3 DNA: TGCGCCAGCAGAACTAGCGGGAGAAACAATGAGCAGTTCTTC
D gene: TRBD2
V gene: TRBV10-2
CDR3 length: 14
clone size: few
J gene: TRBJ2-1

CDR3 protein: CASSAIISTGELFF
CDR3 DNA: TGTGCCAGCAGCGCAATCATCAGCACCGGGGAGCTGTTTTTT
D gene: .
V gene: TRBV7-7
CDR3 length: 14
clone size: .
J gene: TRBJ2-2

CDR3 protein: CASDSGGNFRETQYF
CDR3 DNA: TGTGCCAGCGACTCGGGAGGGAATTTTAGAGAGACCCAGTACTTC
D gene: TRBD2
V gene: TRBV9
CDR3 length: 15
clone size: .
J gene: TRBJ2-5

CDR3 protein: CASSESRGVSGELFF
CDR3 DNA: TGCGCCAGCAGTGAATCCAGGGGAGTTAGCGGGGAGCTGTTTTTT
D gene: .
V gene: TRBV10-1
CDR3 length: 15
clone size: many
J gene: TRBJ2-2

CDR3 protein: CASGTGSYEQYF
CDR3 DNA: TGTGCCAGCGGGACAGGGTCCTACGAGCAGTACTTC
D gene: TRBD1
V gene: TRBV25-1
CDR3 length: 12
clone size: .
J gene: TRBJ2-7

CDR3 protein: CSVPLRAGFNEQFF
CDR3 DNA: TGCAGCGTTCCCCTGAGGGCCGGTTTCAATGAGCAGTTCTTC
D gene: .
V gene: TRBV29-1
CDR3 length: 14
clone size: .
J gene: TRBJ2-1

CDR3 protein: CATRGGSYGYTF
CDR3 DNA: TGTGCCACCCGGGGCGGTAGCTATGGCTACACCTTC
D gene: .
V gene: TRBV28
CDR3 length: 12
clone size: .
J gene: TRBJ1-2

CDR3 protein: CASSIRHPVNTEAFF
CDR3 DNA: TGTGCCAGTAGTATTCGGCACCCGGTAAACACTGAAGCTTTCTTT
D gene: .
V gene: TRBV19
CDR3 length: 15
clone size: .
J gene: TRBJ1-1

CDR3 protein: CASSLASVGYSVRSYEQYF
CDR3 DNA: TGCGCCAGCAGCTTGGCGTCCGTTGGATATTCGGTACGTTCCTACGAGCAGTACTTC
D gene: .
V gene: TRBV5-1
CDR3 length: 19
clone size: .
J gene: TRBJ2-7

CDR3 protein: CAISEMSSAAYF
CDR3 DNA: TGTGCCATCAGTGAAATGAGCAGCGCGGCATATTTT
D gene: .
V gene: TRBV10-3
CDR3 length: 12
clone size: .
J gene: TRBJ1-3

CDR3 protein: CASSVSQGGNTIYF
CDR3 DNA: TGTGCCAGCAGCGTATCCCAGGGGGGAAACACCATATATTTT
D gene: .
V gene: TRBV9
CDR3 length: 14
clone size: .
J gene: TRBJ1-3

CDR3 protein: CASRVGGASYEQYF
CDR3 DNA: TGTGCCAGCCGGGTGGGCGGGGCCTCCTACGAGCAGTACTTC
D gene: .
V gene: TRBV28
CDR3 length: 14
clone size: .
J gene: TRBJ2-7

CDR3 protein: CASSDSAAPTDTQYF
CDR3 DNA: TGTGCCAGCAGTGACTCGGCTGCCCCCACAGATACGCAGTATTTT
D gene: .
V gene: TRBV2
CDR3 length: 15
clone size: .
J gene: TRBJ2-3

CDR3 protein: CASSLEGLAGAYEQYF
CDR3 DNA: TGTGCCAGCAGCCTGGAGGGACTAGCGGGAGCCTACGAGCAGTACTTC
D gene: TRBD2
V gene: TRBV5-6
CDR3 length: 16
clone size: .
J gene: TRBJ2-7